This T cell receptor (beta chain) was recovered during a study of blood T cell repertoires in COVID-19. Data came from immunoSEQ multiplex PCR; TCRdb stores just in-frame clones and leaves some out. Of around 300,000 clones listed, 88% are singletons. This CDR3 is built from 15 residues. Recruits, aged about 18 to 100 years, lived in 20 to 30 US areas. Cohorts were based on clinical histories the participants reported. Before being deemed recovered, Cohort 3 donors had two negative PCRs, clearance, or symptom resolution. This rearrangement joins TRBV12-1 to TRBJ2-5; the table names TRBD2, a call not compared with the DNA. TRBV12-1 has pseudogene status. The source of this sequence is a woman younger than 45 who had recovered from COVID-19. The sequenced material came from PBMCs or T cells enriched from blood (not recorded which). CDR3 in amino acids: CASSFIAGDQETQYF. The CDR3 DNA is TGTGCCAGCAGCTTCATAGCGGGGGACCAAGAGACCCAGTACTTC.